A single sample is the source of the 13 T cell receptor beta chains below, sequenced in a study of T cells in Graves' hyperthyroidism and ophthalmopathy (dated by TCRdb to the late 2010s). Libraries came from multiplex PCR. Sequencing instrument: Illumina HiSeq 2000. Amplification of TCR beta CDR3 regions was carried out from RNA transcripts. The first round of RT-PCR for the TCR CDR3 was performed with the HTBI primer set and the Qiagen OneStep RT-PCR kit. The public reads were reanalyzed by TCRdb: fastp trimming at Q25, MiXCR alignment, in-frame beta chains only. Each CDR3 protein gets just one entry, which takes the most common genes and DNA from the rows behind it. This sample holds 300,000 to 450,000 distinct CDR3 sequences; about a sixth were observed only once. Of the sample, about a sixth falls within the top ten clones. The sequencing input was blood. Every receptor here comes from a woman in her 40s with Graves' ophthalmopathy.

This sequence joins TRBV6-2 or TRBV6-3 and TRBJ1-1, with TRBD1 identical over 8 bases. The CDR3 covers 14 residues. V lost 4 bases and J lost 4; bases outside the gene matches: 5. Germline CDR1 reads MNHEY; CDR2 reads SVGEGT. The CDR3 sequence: CASSFQGASTEAFF. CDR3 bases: TGTGCCAGCAGTTTCCAGGGGGCGAGCACTGAAGCTTTCTTT.

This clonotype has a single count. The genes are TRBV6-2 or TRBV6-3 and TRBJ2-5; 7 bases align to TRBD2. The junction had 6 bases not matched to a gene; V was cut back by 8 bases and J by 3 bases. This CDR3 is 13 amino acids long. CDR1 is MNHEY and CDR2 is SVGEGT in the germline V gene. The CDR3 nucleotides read TGTGCCAGCTACGGGGGGAAAAAAGAGACCCAGTACTTC. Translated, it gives CASYGGKKETQYF.

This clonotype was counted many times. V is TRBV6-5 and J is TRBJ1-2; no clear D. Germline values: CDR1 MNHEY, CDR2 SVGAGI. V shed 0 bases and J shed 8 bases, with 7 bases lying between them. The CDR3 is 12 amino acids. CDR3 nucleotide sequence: TGTGCCAGCAGTTACTCGGGGTACGGCTACACCTTC. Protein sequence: CASSYSGYGYTF.

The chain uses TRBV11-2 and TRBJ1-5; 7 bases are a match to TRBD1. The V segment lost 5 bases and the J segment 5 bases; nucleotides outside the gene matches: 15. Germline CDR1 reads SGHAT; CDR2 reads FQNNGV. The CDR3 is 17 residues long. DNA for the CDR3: TGTGCCAGCAGCCCAAACACAGGGGAATGGCGATATCAGCCCCAGCATTTT. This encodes CASSPNTGEWRYQPQHF.

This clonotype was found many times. CDR3 bases: TGTGCCAGCAGCTTAGTAGGGGGTAACACCGGGGAGCTGTTTTTT. It translates to CASSLVGGNTGELFF. The chain uses TRBV7-9 and TRBJ2-2; weak D call: TRBD1 (6 bases). V lost 1 base to trimming and J lost 2 bases, with 8 bases between them. The CDR3 consists of 15 residues. Germline-derived CDR1 and CDR2 are SEHNR and FQNEAQ (reference sequence).

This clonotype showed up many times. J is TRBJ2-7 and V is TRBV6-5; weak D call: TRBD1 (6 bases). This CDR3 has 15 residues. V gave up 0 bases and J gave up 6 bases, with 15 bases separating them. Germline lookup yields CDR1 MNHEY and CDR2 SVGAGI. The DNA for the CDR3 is TGTGCCAGCAGTTACTCGCAGGGGAGCTCGGCCGAGCAGTACTTC. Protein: CASSYSQGSSAEQYF.

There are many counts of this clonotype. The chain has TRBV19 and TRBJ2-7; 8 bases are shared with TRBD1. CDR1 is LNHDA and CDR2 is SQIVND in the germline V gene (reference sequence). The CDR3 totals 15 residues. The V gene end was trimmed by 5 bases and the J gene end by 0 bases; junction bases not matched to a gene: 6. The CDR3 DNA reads TGTGCCAGTAGTGAAAGGGACAGGAGCTCCTACGAGCAGTACTTC. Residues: CASSERDRSSYEQYF.

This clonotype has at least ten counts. The CDR3 DNA sequence: TGTGCCAGCCGCGAGCAGCGCGATTCACCCCTCCACTTT. Its protein product is CASREQRDSPLHF. The V call is TRBV7-9, the J call TRBJ1-6; no firm D call. The CDR3 is 13 amino acids. Between the trimmed V and J ends, which lost 8 bases and 8 bases, there was a span of 13 bases. The germline V gene encodes CDR1 SEHNR and CDR2 FQNEAQ (reference sequence).

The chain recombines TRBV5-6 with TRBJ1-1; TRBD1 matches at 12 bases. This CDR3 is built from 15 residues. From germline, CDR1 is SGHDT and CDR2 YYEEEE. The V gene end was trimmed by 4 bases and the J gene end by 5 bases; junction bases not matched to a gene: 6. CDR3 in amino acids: CASSDGGQGATEAFF. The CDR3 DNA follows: TGTGCCAGCAGCGACGGGGGACAGGGGGCTACTGAAGCTTTCTTT.

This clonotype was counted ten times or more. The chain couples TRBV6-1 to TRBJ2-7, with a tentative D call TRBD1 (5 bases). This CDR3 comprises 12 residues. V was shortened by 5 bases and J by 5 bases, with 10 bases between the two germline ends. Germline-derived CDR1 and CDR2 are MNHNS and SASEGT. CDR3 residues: CASSQNRHEQYF. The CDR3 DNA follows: TGTGCCAGCAGTCAGAACAGGCACGAGCAGTACTTC.

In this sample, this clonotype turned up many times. Here the CDR3 reads CSARQGARYNEQFF. The CDR3, as DNA: TGCAGTGCTAGACAGGGGGCAAGGTACAATGAGCAGTTCTTC. The rearrangement links TRBV20-1 to TRBJ2-1, with TRBD1 matching 8 bases. The germline gives CDR1 DFQATT, CDR2 SNEGSKA (reference sequence). V trimming: 2 bases; J trimming: 4 bases; junction bases outside the gene matches: 4. This CDR3 spans 14 amino acids.

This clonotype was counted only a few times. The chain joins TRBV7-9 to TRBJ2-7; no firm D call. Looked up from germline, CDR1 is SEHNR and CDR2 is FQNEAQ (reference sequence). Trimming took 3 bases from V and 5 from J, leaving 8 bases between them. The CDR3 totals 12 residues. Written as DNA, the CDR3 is TGTGCCAGCAGCTTGTGTGGGAACGAGCAGTACTTC. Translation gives CASSLCGNEQYF.

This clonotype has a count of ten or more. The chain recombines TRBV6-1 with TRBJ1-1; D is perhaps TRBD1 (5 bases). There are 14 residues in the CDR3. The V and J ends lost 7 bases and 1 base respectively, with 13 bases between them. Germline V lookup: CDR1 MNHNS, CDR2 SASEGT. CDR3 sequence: CASTPGQPNTEAFF. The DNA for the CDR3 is TGTGCCAGCACCCCGGGGCAGCCGAACACTGAAGCTTTCTTT.